In this sample, the clone carrying this T cell receptor (beta chain) turned up many times. Its specificity is unknown. Every participating donor contributed 7.5 to 10 milliliters of peripheral blood through a draw. The germline V gene has CDR1 DFQATT and CDR2 SNEGSKA (reference sequence). Trimming shortened V by 6 bases and J by 4 bases, and 17 bases separated the two germline ends. The CDR3 is 14 amino acids. Next came a second PCR, run for about 6 to 12 cycles, which used a sample-barcoded 5' primer along with a J-beta primer mix. One entry per CDR3 protein results from TCRdb running MiXCR on the 5' RACE reads. This table holds some 670,000 distinct CDR3 sequences, 40% to 65% found once. The source of the sample is a study of blood T cells in healthy people across ages. Study findings and constraints: Comparison with aged donors showed that long-lived donors had more naive CD4+ cells and higher diversity.

This TCR came from a woman of 80 years or more in good health. Sample: blood. The J gene is TRBJ2-3, the V gene TRBV20-1; D gene ambiguous. In DNA, the CDR3 is TGCAGTGCCATCAACGTTGGTGGCGCAGATACGCAGTATTTT. It specifies CSAINVGGADTQYF.